These 2 T cell receptor beta chains were all obtained from the same sample, sequenced in a study of regulatory T cells in long-lasting Graves disease. Time point: persistent/refractory GD, antithyroid drugs over 5 years with positive TRAb. Making the TCR library involved RNA that had been extracted from PBMCs. Combining iRepertoire HTBI primers with Arm-PCR of CDR3 regions, the authors built TCR beta libraries. TCRdb independently ran MiXCR on the multiplex PCR reads; one entry per CDR3 protein. The data show a few hundred thousand distinct CDR3 sequences, 20% to 25% seen once. The sequencing used peripheral blood mononuclear cells (PBMCs), collected when the disease was refractory, from a patient treated with antithyroid drugs. These receptors were taken from a female donor with Graves disease.

This clonotype has a handful of counts. CDR3 region: CASRAIDRVRSGANVLTF. In DNA, the CDR3 is TGTGCCAGCAGGGCGATTGACAGGGTTAGGTCTGGGGCCAACGTCCTGACTTTC. The chain links TRBV12-3 or TRBV12-4 to TRBJ2-6; 7 bases are shared with TRBD1. J was trimmed by 1 base and V by 6 bases; bases with no gene match: 12. The CDR3 consists of 18 residues.

This clonotype was found a few times. The rearrangement uses TRBV6-1 and TRBJ1-3, with D unresolved. This CDR3 is 17 amino acids long. CDR1 and CDR2 (germline): MNHNS, SASEGT. Deletions cut 2 bases from V and 4 bases from J, with 18 bases between. The CDR3 DNA reads TGTGCCAGCAGTGAATCTTTGGTGGGAAGGGCCGGAAACACCATATATTTT. Encoded protein: CASSESLVGRAGNTIYF.